The T cell receptor (beta chain) under discussion was sequenced for a study of naive and memory T cell subsets. Whole-study findings and limits: Possibly reflecting memory cells re-expressing CD45RA, a few larger clonotypes occurred in naive repertoires, especially CD8.

An equimolar mix of two oligonucleotides served as the beta constant-region primer for TRBC1 and TRBC2. Nested alpha and beta constant-region primers with the SP2 primer drove four PCR rounds on ligated cDNA. TCRdb re-called the UMI-ligation and nested PCR reads with MiXCR, one entry per CDR3 protein. The sample shows around 140,000 distinct CDR3 sequences, over 20% of them seen only once. This clonotype was seen at least ten times. What it binds is not known. The sequence came from a human donor in good health. The sequenced sample was naive CD4+ T cells from blood.

The CDR3 DNA sequence: TGTGCCAGCAGTTCGTATAGCGGGAGGCCCTACGAGCAGTACTTC. Its protein is CASSSYSGRPYEQYF. The chain links TRBV28 to TRBJ2-7; 10 nucleotides agree with TRBD2. Per the germline V gene, CDR1 is MDHEN and CDR2 is SYDVKM. This CDR3 spans 15 amino acids. J was trimmed by 2 bases and V by 4 bases; bases with no gene match: 5.